These T cell receptor beta chains were read from a single sample in a study of technical replicates of blood from a few donors. TCRdb keeps only in-frame clones here, not all; method: immunoSEQ multiplex PCR. The data show more than 60,000 clones, around nine tenths seen once. Sequenced input: PBMCs. The receptors derive from a human donor in good health. Some clones in this sample may be carry-over from other donors' samples. CDR3s include the opening cysteine and the closing phenylalanine or tryptophan. Fields, in order: clone size, V gene, J gene, D gene, CDR3 DNA, CDR3 protein. A D gene is named only where the DNA matches it firmly. The size entry is marked missing in some rows and otherwise reads once, few, many or a size class.

-	TRBV7-2	TRBJ2-3	TRBD2	TGTGCCAGCAGCTTAGCTGGCGGGGGGGCTAGCACAGATACGCAGTATTTT	CASSLAGGGASTDTQYF
-	TRBV6-6	TRBJ2-3	TRBD2	TGTGCCACTCATCTAACGGGAGGAGTAACAGATACGCAGTATTTT	CATHLTGGVTDTQYF
-	TRBV4-3	TRBJ1-1	-	TGCGCCAGCAGCCAAGATAACAGGCTGAACACTGAAGCTTTCTTT	CASSQDNRLNTEAFF
-	TRBV11-2	TRBJ2-7	-	TGTGCCAGCAGCTCCGGACAGCTGAAGTACTTC	CASSSGQLKYF
-	TRBV6-1	TRBJ2-2	TRBD2	TGTGCCAGCAGTGGAGGGGGGTTGCGGGGGGGCCTTAACACCGGGGAGCTGTTTTTT	CASSGGGLRGGLNTGELFF
once	TRBV9	TRBJ2-7	TRBD2	TGTGCCAGCAGCGTCACTAGCGGGGGGGCTCTGGAGCAGTACTTC	CASSVTSGGALEQYF
-	TRBV5-4	TRBJ2-7	TRBD1	TGTGCCAGCAGCCAGGATGGGGACAGGGGGAGTGAGCAGTACTTC	CASSQDGDRGSEQYF
-	TRBV6-5	TRBJ2-7	TRBD1	TGTGCCAGCAGTCAGCGAGGGACAGGCCCCAGGGAGCAGTACTTC	CASSQRGTGPREQYF
-	TRBV11-3	TRBJ2-3	-	TGTGCCAGCAGCTTTAGGTATTTT	CASSFRYF
-	TRBV6-1	TRBJ2-5	TRBD1	TGTGCCAGCAGTGATGGGGGACAGACCCCCCGGACCCAGTACTTC	CASSDGGQTPRTQYF
-	TRBV19	TRBJ2-7	-	TGTGCCAGTAGTAATACCGGGGCCTACGAGCAGTACTTC	CASSNTGAYEQYF
-	TRBV29-1	TRBJ2-5	-	TGCAGCGCCGCCTTACGGGGGCAAGAGACCCAGTACTTC	CSAALRGQETQYF
-	TRBV4-2	TRBJ2-7	TRBD2	TGTGCCACCGCTAGCTCTATAGCGGGGTTCTACGAGCAGTACTTC	CATASSIAGFYEQYF
once	TRBV4-1	TRBJ2-3	TRBD2	TGCGCCAGCAGCCAAGAATCGGGGGGTGGAGATACGCAGTATTTT	CASSQESGGGDTQYF
-	TRBV25-1	TRBJ1-5	-	TGTGCCAGCAGTGAATGGGGCAGAAGGAGCAATCAGCCCCAGCATTTT	CASSEWGRRSNQPQHF
-	TRBV7-2	TRBJ1-1	-	TGTGCCAGCAGCTTCAGGGTGAACACTGAAGCTTTCTTT	CASSFRVNTEAFF
-	TRBV27	TRBJ1-2	-	TGTGCCAGCAGTTTATCGCCCCCGGGGGTGAGAGATGGCTACACCTTC	CASSLSPPGVRDGYTF